This TCR beta chain comes out of a study of blood T cell repertoires in COVID-19. For the study at large: Acute and convalescent COVID-19 specimens originated in the United States, Italy and Spain. In each case, the material was cDNA or gDNA derived from T cells, B-cell-depleted T cells, or PBMCs.

The method was immunoSEQ multiplex PCR; TCRdb's version includes in-frame clones alone and lacks a portion of them. The table has approximately 430,000 clones, 75% to 90% seen once. V lost 6 bases, J lost 5 bases, and 9 bases stayed unmatched. Looked up from germline, CDR1 is MNHEY and CDR2 is SVGAGI. CDR3 size: 15 residues. The V gene is TRBV6-5, the J gene TRBJ1-4, with 7 bases matching TRBD1. The clonotype was recovered from a woman under 40 with active or convalescent COVID-19. The sample was peripheral blood. CDR3 DNA: TGTGCCAGCAGCCCCGACAGGGTTCAGAATGAAAAACTGTTTTTT. Amino acid sequence: CASSPDRVQNEKLFF.